These 22 T cell receptor beta chains were all obtained from the same sample, sequenced in a study of T-cell reconstitution after alpha-beta-depleted transplantation in children. Unique molecular identifiers were incorporated during preparation of the TCRbeta library. From the PCR reads, TCRdb called clonotypes with MiXCR, one entry per CDR3 protein. The sample consists of some 460,000 distinct CDR3 sequences, 15% to 20% of them appearing once. Here the sequenced sample was PBMCs, mostly from graft donor cells, taken 360 days after TCRalphabeta/CD19-depleted stem cell transplant. All receptors derive from a boy under two years old who had a stem cell transplant for Wiskott-Aldrich syndrome, so the T cells may come from the graft donor.

This clonotype was observed a handful of times. The rearrangement joins TRBV5-8 to TRBJ2-7; TRBD2 might be the D (7 bases). Trimming removed 5 bases at V and 2 bases at J, with 20 bases between. Germline loops: CDR1 SGHTS, CDR2 YDEGEE. The CDR3 spans 16 residues. The CDR3 region is CASSTPRGGRTYEQYF. CDR3 nucleotides: TGTGCCAGCAGTACGCCCAGGGGCGGGAGAACCTACGAGCAGTACTTC.

J is TRBJ1-1 and V is TRBV5-1, with a tentative D call TRBD1 (6 bases). The CDR3 contains 15 residues. Looked up from germline, CDR1 is SGHRS and CDR2 is YFSETQ. The V and J ends lost 0 bases and 1 base respectively, with 10 bases between them. CDR3 sequence (DNA): TGCGCCAGCAGCTTGGAGGCAGGGGCGAACACTGAAGCTTTCTTT. Amino acids: CASSLEAGANTEAFF. The variable domain in full, completed from reference TRBV5-1 and TRBJ1-1, reads KAGVTQTPRYLIKTRGQQVTLSCSPISGHRSVSWYQQTPGQGLQFLFEYFSETQRNKGNFPGRFSGRQFSNSRSEMNVSTLELGDSALYLCASSLEAGANTEAFFGQGTRLTVV.

In this sample, this clonotype turned up a few times. V usage is TRBV7-6 and J usage is TRBJ2-2; TRBD2 is a possible D gene (6 bases). Germline assignment: CDR1 SGHVS and CDR2 FNYEAQ. The CDR3 loop spans 16 amino acids. The V end lost 1 base, the J end lost 2 bases, and 11 bases lay between the germline ends. CDR3 residues: CASSLVLASNTGELFF. The CDR3 nucleotides are TGTGCCAGCAGCTTAGTCCTAGCGAGCAACACCGGGGAGCTGTTTTTT.

This clonotype was counted many times. The chain employs TRBV15 and TRBJ1-1, with a tentative D call TRBD1 (6 bases). Germline lookup yields CDR1 LNHNV and CDR2 YYDKDF (reference sequence). CDR3 length equals 16 residues. V dropped 1 base and J dropped 4 bases, with 16 bases sitting between them. CDR3: CATSRGQGRSATEAFF. The CDR3 bases are TGTGCCACCAGCAGAGGGCAGGGGCGGAGTGCCACTGAAGCTTTCTTT. Full variable domain (outside the CDR3, taken from reference TRBV15 and TRBJ1-1): DAMVIQNPRYQVTQFGKPVTLSCSQTLNHNVMYWYQQKSSQAPKLLFHYYDKDFNNEADTPDNFQSRRPNTSFCFLDIRSPGLGDTAMYLCATSRGQGRSATEAFFGQGTRLTVV.

About this clonotype itself: The conserved phenylalanine or tryptophan normally closing the CDR3 is absent here, so this likely arose from a read error. The chain recombines TRBV5-1 with TRBJ1-3; 8 nucleotides align to TRBD1. This CDR3 spans 16 amino acids. Germline V gives CDR1 SGHRS, CDR2 YFSETQ. V trimming: 3 bases; J trimming: 0 bases; junction bases outside the gene matches: 5. CDR3 loop: CASSWGQASSGNTIYL. In DNA form, the CDR3 reads TGCGCCAGCAGCTGGGGACAGGCGAGCTCTGGAAACACCATATATCTT.

The rearrangement joins TRBV24-1 to TRBJ2-1, with a tentative D call TRBD1 (5 bases). Germline CDR1 reads KGHDR; CDR2 reads SFDVKD. V dropped 3 bases and J dropped 5 bases, with 22 bases sitting between them. There are 18 residues in the CDR3. CDR3 residues: CATSDQFRAPGRDNEQFF. Written as DNA, the CDR3 is TGTGCCACCAGTGATCAATTTAGGGCACCGGGCAGGGACAATGAGCAGTTCTTC.

There are a few counts of this clonotype. The genes are TRBV3-1 and TRBJ2-1; no firm D call. The CDR3 runs to 12 residues. V gave up 0 bases and J gave up 8 bases, with 5 bases separating them. CDR1 LGHDT and CDR2 YNNKEL come from the germline V gene (reference sequence). This CDR3 is CASSQDLDEQFF. CDR3 bases: TGTGCCAGCAGCCAAGATCTCGATGAGCAGTTCTTC.

This clonotype was recorded a few times. The J gene is TRBJ2-4, the V gene TRBV10-3; tentative D call: TRBD1 (6 bases). Germline V gene sequence: CDR1 ENHRY, CDR2 SYGVKD. V was pared by 3 bases and J by 0 bases, with 12 bases between. The CDR3 is made up of 16 amino acids. Written as DNA, the CDR3 is TGTGCCATCAGTGACGTGGACAGAGAAGCCAAAAACATTCAGTACTTC. It is translated as CAISDVDREAKNIQYF.

This clonotype has just a few counts. The chain is built from TRBV5-1 and TRBJ2-2, with TRBD2 matching over 8 bases. This CDR3 comprises 17 residues. Per the germline V gene, CDR1 is SGHRS and CDR2 is YFSETQ. The V and J ends lost 5 bases and 6 bases, in that order; junction bases with no gene match: 15. CDR3: CASSVTGTSKHPGELFF. The CDR3 nucleotides read TGCGCCAGCAGTGTGACCGGGACTAGTAAACACCCCGGGGAGCTGTTTTTT.

This clonotype was counted at least ten times. The V and J genes are TRBV12-3 or TRBV12-4 and TRBJ2-7; possibly TRBD1 or TRBD2 for D (6 bases each). The CDR3 covers 11 residues. Trimming stripped 6 bases from V and 6 bases from J, with 9 bases between. The CDR3 DNA sequence: TGTGCCAGCAGACAGGGAGGCGAGCAGTACTTC. This encodes CASRQGGEQYF.

This CDR3 is CASSYYSGGVGGELFF. The CDR3 nucleotides read TGTGCCAGCAGTTACTATAGCGGGGGGGTAGGCGGGGAGCTGTTTTTT. This chain joins TRBV27 and TRBJ2-2, with 11 nucleotides matching TRBD2. CDR1 and CDR2 from the germline V gene are MNHEY and SMNVEV (reference sequence). J lost 7 bases, V lost 4 bases, and 8 bases had no gene match. There are 16 residues in the CDR3.

The chain is built from TRBV10-2 and TRBJ2-1, with 11 nucleotides matching TRBD1. The CDR3 extends over 16 amino acids. V lost 6 bases, J lost 0 bases, and 4 bases stayed unmatched. Germline loops: CDR1 WSHSY, CDR2 SAAADI. CDR3 amino acids: CASRPGTGGSYNEQFF. In DNA form, the CDR3 reads TGCGCCAGCAGGCCCGGGACAGGGGGCTCCTACAATGAGCAGTTCTTC.

The chain has TRBV5-1 and TRBJ2-3, with 9 bases fitting TRBD2. Per germline, CDR1 SGHRS and CDR2 YFSETQ. With 4 bases clipped from V and 1 base from J, the junction kept 7 bases outside the gene matches. This CDR3 is 16 amino acids long. Here the CDR3 reads CASSEAGGPRTDTQYF. CDR3 nucleotides: TGCGCCAGCAGCGAGGCGGGGGGGCCTCGCACAGATACGCAGTATTTT.

The rearrangement links TRBV11-2 to TRBJ2-7; 9 positions agree with TRBD2. V trimming: 3 bases; J trimming: 5 bases; junction bases outside the gene matches: 8. Germline V gives CDR1 SGHAT, CDR2 FQNNGV. This CDR3 comprises 15 residues. The CDR3 coding sequence is TGTGCCAGCAGCTTGCTTCCTAGCGGGGTTCACGAGCAGTACTTC. Residues: CASSLLPSGVHEQYF. Combining the CDR3 with reference TRBV11-2 and TRBJ2-7 gives the whole variable domain EAGVAQSPRYKIIEKRQSVAFWCNPISGHATLYWYQQILGQGPKLLIQFQNNGVVDDSQLPKDRFSAERLKGVDSTLKIQPAKLEDSAVYLCASSLLPSGVHEQYFGPGTRLTVT.

In its sample, this clonotype was seen a few times. The chain recombines TRBV12-3 or TRBV12-4 with TRBJ2-7; 8 nucleotides match TRBD1. This CDR3 is 17 amino acids long. Losses at the gene ends were 7 bases for V and 6 bases for J; bases not matched to a gene: 20. The CDR3 DNA sequence: TGTGCCAGCACCCCCCGGGCCAGGGGACAGGCAACTAGCGAGCAGTACTTC. This sequence encodes CASTPRARGQATSEQYF.

This clonotype was seen a few times. V usage is TRBV4-1 and J usage is TRBJ2-5; the D is unclear. Deletions cut 0 bases from V and 5 bases from J, with 7 bases between. The CDR3 contains 13 residues. Germline V CDR1 and CDR2: MGHRA, YSYEKL. The CDR3 bases are TGCGCCAGCAGCCAAGATCTCATTGAGACCCAGTACTTC. It specifies CASSQDLIETQYF.

The rearrangement joins TRBV19 to TRBJ1-5; the D gene is possibly TRBD1 (5 bases). V was shortened by 3 bases and J by 4 bases, with 10 bases between the two germline ends. The CDR3 loop spans 14 amino acids. The germline V gene encodes CDR1 LNHDA and CDR2 SQIVND (reference sequence). The CDR3 loop reads CASSMWDGNQPQHF. CDR3 DNA sequence: TGTGCCAGTAGTATGTGGGACGGTAATCAGCCCCAGCATTTT.

A few counts support this clonotype. The CDR3 DNA reads as TGTGCCAGCAGTTTAGGGCGGGGGGGGAAGCAGTACTTC. Protein: CASSLGRGGKQYF. The rearrangement joins TRBV28 to TRBJ2-7; 9 bases map to TRBD2. Germline V CDR1 and CDR2: MDHEN, SYDVKM. This CDR3 has 13 amino acids. The junction had 4 bases not matched to a gene; V was cut back by 2 bases and J by 8 bases.

The chain links TRBV7-2 to TRBJ2-7; 8 bases agree with TRBD2. The CDR3 sequence is 15 residues long. Germline loops: CDR1 SGHTA, CDR2 FQGNSA. V lost 8 bases to trimming and J lost 0 bases; unmatched junction nucleotides: 9. CDR3 region: CASLVASGLSYEQYF. CDR3 DNA sequence: TGTGCCAGCCTCGTGGCTAGCGGGCTCTCCTACGAGCAGTACTTC.

About this clonotype: A clone one base away is much larger, so this may be a read error. This CDR3 fails to terminate in the conserved phenylalanine or tryptophan, so it likely reflects a read error. The V call is TRBV28, the J call TRBJ2-7, with D possibly TRBD1 on 5 matching bases. This CDR3 is 14 amino acids long. Germline values: CDR1 MDHEN, CDR2 SYDVKM. The V gene lost 4 bases and the J gene lost 2 bases, with 12 bases spanning the gap. CDR3 amino acids: CASSSPRQPYEQYI. CDR3 nucleotide sequence: TGTGCCAGCAGTTCCCCCCGACAGCCCTACGAGCAGTACATC.

This clonotype was detected many times. The J gene is TRBJ2-1, the V gene TRBV12-3 or TRBV12-4, with 10 bases that match TRBD2. The CDR3 sequence is 16 residues long. The V and J ends lost 5 bases and 8 bases, in that order; junction bases with no gene match: 12. CDR3 coding DNA: TGTGCCAGCAGTCCTGTCGCGGGGGGACTAGCGCATGAGCAGTTCTTC. This sequence encodes CASSPVAGGLAHEQFF.

A remark on this clonotype: Just one base apart from a much larger clone, this may be a read error. The V gene is TRBV28, the J gene TRBJ2-7; D uncertain. V gave up 5 bases and J gave up 3 bases, with 5 bases separating them. Germline V gives CDR1 MDHEN, CDR2 SYDVKM. The CDR3 is made up of 11 amino acids. For the CDR3, the DNA is TGTGCCAGCAGTGCGAACTACGAGCAGTACTTC. Its translation: CASSANYEQYF.